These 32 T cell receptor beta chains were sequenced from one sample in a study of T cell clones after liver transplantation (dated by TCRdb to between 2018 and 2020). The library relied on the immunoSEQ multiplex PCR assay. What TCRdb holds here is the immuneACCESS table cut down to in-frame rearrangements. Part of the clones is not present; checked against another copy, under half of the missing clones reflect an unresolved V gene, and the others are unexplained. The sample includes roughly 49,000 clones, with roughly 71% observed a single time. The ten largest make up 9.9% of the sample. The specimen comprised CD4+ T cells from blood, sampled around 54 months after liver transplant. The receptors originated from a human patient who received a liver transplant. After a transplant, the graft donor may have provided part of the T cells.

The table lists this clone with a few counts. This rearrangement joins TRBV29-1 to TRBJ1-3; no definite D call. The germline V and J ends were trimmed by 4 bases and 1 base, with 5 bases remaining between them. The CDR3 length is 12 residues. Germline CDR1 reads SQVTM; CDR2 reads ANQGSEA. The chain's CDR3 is CSVGESGNTIYF. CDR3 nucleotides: TGCAGCGTTGGAGAATCTGGAAACACCATATATTTT.

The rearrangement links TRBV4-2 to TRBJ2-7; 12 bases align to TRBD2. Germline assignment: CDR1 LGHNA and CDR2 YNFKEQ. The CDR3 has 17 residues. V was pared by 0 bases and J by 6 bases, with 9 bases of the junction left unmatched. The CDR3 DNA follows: TGTGCCAGCAGCCAAGATATGGCTAGCGGGGGGGCAGTCGAGCAGTACTTC. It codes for CASSQDMASGGAVEQYF.

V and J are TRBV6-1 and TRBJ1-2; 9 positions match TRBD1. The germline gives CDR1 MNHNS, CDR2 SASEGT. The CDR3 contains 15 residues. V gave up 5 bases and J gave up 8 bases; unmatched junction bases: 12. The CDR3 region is CASSTPGTGTRGYTF. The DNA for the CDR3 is TGTGCCAGCAGTACCCCCGGGACAGGGACTAGAGGCTACACCTTC.

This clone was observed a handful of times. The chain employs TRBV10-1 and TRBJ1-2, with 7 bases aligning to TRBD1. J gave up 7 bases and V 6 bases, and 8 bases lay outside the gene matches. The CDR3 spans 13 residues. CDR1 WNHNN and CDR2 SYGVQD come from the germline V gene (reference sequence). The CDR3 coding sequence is TGCGCCAGCAGCGGCGACAGGGTTGGTGGCTACACCTTC. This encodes CASSGDRVGGYTF.

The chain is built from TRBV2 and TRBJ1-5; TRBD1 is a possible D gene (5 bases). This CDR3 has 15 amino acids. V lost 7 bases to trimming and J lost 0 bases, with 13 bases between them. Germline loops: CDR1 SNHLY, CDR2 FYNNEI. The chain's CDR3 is CASTWDLYSNQPQHF. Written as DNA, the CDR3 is TGTGCCAGCACCTGGGACCTTTATAGCAATCAGCCCCAGCATTTT.

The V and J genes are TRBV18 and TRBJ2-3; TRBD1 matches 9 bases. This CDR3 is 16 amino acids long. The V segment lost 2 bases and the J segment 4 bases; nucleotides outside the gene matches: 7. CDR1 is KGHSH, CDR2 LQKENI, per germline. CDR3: CASSPADRGSSDTQYF. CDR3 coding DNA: TGTGCCAGCTCACCAGCAGACAGGGGGTCCTCAGATACGCAGTATTTT.

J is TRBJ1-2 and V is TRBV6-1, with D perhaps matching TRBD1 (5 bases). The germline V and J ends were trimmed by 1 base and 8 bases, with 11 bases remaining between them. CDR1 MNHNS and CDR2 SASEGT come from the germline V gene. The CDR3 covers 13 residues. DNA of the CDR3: TGTGCCAGCAGTGAAGTCCAGGACACGGGCTACACCTTC. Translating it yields CASSEVQDTGYTF.

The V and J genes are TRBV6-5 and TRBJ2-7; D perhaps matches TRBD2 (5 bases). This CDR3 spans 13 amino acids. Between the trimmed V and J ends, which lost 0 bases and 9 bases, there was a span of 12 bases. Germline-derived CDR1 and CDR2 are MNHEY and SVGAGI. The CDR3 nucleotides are TGTGCCAGCAGTTACTCGTCCAGTAGCGTGCAGTACTTC. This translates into CASSYSSSSVQYF.

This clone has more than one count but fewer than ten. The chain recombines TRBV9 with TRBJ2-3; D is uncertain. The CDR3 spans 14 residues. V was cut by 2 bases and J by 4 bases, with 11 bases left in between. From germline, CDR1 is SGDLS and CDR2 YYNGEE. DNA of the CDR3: TGTGCCAGCAGCGTTTACAGCGCATCAGATACGCAGTATTTT. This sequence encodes CASSVYSASDTQYF. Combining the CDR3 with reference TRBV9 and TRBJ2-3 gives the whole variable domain DSGVTQTPKHLITATGQRVTLRCSPRSGDLSVYWYQQSLDQGLQFLIQYYNGEERAKGNILERFSAQQFPDLHSELNLSSLELGDSALYFCASSVYSASDTQYFGPGTRLTVL.

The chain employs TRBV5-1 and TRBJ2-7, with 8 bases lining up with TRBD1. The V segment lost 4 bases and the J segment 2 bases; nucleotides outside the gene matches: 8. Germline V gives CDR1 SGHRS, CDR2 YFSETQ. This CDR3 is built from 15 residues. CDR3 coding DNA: TGCGCCAGCAGCCTACCGACAGGGGAGACCTACGAGCAGTACTTC. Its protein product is CASSLPTGETYEQYF.

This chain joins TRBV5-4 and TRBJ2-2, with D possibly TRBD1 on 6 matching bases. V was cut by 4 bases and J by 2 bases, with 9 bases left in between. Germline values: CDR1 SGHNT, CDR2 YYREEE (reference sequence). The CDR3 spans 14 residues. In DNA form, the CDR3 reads TGTGCCAGCAGCCGGGACATCAACACCGGGGAGCTGTTTTTT. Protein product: CASSRDINTGELFF.

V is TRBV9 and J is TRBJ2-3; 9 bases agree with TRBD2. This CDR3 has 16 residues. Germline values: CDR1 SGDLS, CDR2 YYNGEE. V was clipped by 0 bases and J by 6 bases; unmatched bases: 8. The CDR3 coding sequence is TGTGCCAGCAGCGTAGATCAGCGGGGGGCCATTGATACGCAGTATTTT. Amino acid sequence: CASSVDQRGAIDTQYF.

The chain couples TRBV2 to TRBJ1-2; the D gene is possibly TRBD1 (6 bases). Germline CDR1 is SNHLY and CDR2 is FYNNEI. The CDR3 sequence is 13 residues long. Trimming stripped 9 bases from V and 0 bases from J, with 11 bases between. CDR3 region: CASSQGANYGYTF. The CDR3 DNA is TGTGCCAGTTCACAGGGAGCTAACTATGGCTACACCTTC.

Here the CDR3 DNA reads TGTGCCAGCAGGGACAGAGTTTATGGCTACACCTTC. As protein: CASRDRVYGYTF. The rearrangement joins TRBV6-6 to TRBJ1-2, with D possibly TRBD1 on 6 matching bases. Germline V gene data show CDR1 as MNHNY and CDR2 as SVGAGI (reference sequence). The CDR3 is made up of 12 amino acids. V lost 6 bases, J lost 5 bases, and 10 bases lay in between.

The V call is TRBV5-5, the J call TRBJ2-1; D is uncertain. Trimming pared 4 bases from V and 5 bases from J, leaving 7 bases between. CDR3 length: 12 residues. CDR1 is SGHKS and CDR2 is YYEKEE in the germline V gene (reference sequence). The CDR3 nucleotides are TGTGCCAGCAGCATCCTCGACAATGAGCAGTTCTTC. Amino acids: CASSILDNEQFF. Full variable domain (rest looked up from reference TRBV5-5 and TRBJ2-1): DAGVTQSPTHLIKTRGQQVTLRCSPISGHKSVSWYQQVLGQGPQFIFQYYEKEERGRGNFPDRFSARQFPNYSSELNVNALLLGDSALYLCASSILDNEQFFGPGTRLTVL.

CDR3 in DNA: TGTGCCAGCAGAGACGGGAGGAGAGATCGCGAGCAGTACTTC. Amino acids: CASRDGRRDREQYF. The chain joins TRBV6-5 to TRBJ2-7; 7 bases agree with TRBD2. Trimming cost V 6 bases and J 6 bases; bases outside gene matches: 11. The CDR3 extends over 14 amino acids. Germline V lookup: CDR1 MNHEY, CDR2 SVGAGI.

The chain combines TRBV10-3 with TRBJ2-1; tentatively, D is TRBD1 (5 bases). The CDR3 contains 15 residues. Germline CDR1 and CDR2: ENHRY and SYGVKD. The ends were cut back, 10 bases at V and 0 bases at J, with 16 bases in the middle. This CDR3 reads CATGPQVSSYNEQFF. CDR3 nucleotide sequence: TGTGCCACAGGTCCACAGGTGAGCTCCTACAATGAGCAGTTCTTC.

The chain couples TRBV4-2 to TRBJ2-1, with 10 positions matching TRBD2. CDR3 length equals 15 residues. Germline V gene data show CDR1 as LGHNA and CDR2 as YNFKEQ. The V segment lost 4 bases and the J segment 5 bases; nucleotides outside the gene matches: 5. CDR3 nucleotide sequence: TGTGCCAGCAGCCCACGTAGCGGGGGGCACAATGAGCAGTTCTTC. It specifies CASSPRSGGHNEQFF.

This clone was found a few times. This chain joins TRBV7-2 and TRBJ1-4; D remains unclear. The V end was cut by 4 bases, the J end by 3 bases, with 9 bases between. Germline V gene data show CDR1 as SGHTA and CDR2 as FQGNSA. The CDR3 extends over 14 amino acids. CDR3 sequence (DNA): TGTGCCAGCAGCTCCAGGCAATCTAATGAAAAACTGTTTTTT. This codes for CASSSRQSNEKLFF.

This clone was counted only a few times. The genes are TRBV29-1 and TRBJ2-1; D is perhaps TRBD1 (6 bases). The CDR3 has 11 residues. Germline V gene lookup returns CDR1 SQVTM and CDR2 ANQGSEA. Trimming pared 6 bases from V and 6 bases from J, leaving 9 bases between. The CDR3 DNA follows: TGCAGCGTGAAGGACAGCAATGAGCAGTTCTTC. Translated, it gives CSVKDSNEQFF.

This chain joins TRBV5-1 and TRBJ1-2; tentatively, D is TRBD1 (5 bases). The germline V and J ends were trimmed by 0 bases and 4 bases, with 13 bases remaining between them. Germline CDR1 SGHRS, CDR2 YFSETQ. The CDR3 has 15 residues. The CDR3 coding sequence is TGCGCCAGCAGCTTGGATGGGGGATCGAGCTATGGCTACACCTTC. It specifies CASSLDGGSSYGYTF.

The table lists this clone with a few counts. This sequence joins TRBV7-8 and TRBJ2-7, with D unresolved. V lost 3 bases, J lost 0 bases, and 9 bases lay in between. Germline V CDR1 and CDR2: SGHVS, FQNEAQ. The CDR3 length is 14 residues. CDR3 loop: CASSFEYSSYEQYF. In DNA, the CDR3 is TGTGCCAGCAGCTTTGAGTATAGCTCCTACGAGCAGTACTTC. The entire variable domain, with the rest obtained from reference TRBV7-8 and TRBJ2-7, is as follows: GAGVSQSPRYKVAKRGQDVALRCDPISGHVSLFWYQQALGQGPEFLTYFQNEAQLDKSGLPSDRFFAERPEGSVSTLKIQRTQQEDSAVYLCASSFEYSSYEQYFGPGTRLTVT.

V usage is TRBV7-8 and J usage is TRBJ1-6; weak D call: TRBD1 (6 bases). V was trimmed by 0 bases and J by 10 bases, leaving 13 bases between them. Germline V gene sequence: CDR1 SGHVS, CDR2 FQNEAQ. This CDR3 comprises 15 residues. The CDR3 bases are TGTGCCAGCAGCTTAGCAGGCAGGGGAAGGTCACCCCTCCACTTT. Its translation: CASSLAGRGRSPLHF.

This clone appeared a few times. For the CDR3, the DNA is TGTGCCAGCAGCAAACAGGCTAACGGGAATCAGCCCCAGCATTTT. It is translated as CASSKQANGNQPQHF. This chain uses TRBV21-1 with TRBJ1-5. TRBV21-1 is a pseudogene locus. This CDR3 is built from 15 residues.

CDR3 protein: CAISERTGGETQYF. The CDR3 bases are TGTGCCATCAGTGAAAGGACAGGGGGTGAGACCCAGTACTTC. The chain joins TRBV10-3 to TRBJ2-5, with 10 bases that match TRBD1. The CDR3 extends over 14 amino acids. Germline assignment: CDR1 ENHRY and CDR2 SYGVKD. J was trimmed by 5 bases and V by 3 bases; bases with no gene match: 3.

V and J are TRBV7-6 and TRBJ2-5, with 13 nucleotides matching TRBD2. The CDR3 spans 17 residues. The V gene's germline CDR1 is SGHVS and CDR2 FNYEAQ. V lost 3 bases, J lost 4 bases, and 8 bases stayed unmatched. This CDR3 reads CASSFLLGLAGVETQYF. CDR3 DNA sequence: TGTGCCAGCAGCTTCCTACTCGGACTAGCGGGGGTAGAGACCCAGTACTTC.

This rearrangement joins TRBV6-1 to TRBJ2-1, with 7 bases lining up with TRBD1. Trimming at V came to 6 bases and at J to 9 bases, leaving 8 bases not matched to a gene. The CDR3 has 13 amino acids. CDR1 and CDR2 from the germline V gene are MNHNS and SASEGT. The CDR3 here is CASRRTGRSEQFF. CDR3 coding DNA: TGTGCCAGCAGGAGGACAGGTAGGAGTGAGCAGTTCTTC.

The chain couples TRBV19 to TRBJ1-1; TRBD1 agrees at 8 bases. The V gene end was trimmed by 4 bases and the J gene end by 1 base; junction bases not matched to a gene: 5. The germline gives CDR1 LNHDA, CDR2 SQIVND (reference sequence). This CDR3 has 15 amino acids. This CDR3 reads CASSKPDRGNTEAFF. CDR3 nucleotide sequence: TGTGCCAGTAGTAAGCCCGACAGGGGGAACACTGAAGCTTTCTTT.

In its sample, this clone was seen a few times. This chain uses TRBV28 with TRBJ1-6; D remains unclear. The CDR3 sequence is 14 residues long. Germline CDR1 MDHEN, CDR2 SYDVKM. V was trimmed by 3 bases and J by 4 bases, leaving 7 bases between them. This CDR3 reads CASSFREYNSPLHF. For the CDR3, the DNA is TGTGCCAGCAGTTTTCGAGAGTATAATTCACCCCTCCACTTT.

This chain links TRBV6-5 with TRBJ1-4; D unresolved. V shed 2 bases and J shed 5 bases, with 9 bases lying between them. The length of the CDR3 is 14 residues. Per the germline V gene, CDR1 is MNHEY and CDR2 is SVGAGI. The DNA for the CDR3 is TGTGCCAGCAGTTACAGGAAAGAGAATGAAAAACTGTTTTTT. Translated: CASSYRKENEKLFF.

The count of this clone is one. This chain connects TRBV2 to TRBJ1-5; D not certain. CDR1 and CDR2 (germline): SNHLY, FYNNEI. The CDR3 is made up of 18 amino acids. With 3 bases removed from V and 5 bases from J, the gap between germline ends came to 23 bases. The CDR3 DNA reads TGTGCCAGCAGTGATCATCTCGGGTCAAGGAGAAACCATCAGCCCCAGCATTTT. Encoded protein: CASSDHLGSRRNHQPQHF.

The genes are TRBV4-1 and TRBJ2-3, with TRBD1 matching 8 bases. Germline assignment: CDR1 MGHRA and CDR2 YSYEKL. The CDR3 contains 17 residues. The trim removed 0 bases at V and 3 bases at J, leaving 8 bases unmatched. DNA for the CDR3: TGCGCCAGCAGCCAAGATACGGACAGGGCAGGAACAGATACGCAGTATTTT. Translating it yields CASSQDTDRAGTDTQYF.